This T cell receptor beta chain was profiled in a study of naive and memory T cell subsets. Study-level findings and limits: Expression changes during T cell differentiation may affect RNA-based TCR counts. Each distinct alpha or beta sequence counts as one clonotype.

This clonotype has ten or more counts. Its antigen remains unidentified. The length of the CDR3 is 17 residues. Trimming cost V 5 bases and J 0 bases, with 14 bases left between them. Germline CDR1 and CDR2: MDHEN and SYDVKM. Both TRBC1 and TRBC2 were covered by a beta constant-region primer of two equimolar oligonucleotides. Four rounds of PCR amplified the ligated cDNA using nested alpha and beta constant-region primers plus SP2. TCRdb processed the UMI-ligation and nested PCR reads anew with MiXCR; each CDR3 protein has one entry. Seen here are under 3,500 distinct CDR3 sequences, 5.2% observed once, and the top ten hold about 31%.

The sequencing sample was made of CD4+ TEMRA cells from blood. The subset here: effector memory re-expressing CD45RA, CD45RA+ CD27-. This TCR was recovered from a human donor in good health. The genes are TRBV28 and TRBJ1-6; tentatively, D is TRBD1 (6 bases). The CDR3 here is CASSPTGRSSYNSPLHF. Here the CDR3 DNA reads TGTGCCAGCAGTCCAACAGGGAGGAGCTCCTATAATTCACCCCTCCACTTT.